This T cell receptor (beta chain) was recovered during a study of siplizumab effects on memory and regulatory T cells. Study summary: Without drug or with siplizumab at 0.95 to 1 ug/mL, mixed lymphocyte reactions were set up in pairs.

Coculture of the mixed lymphocyte reaction cells took place at 37 degrees C and lasted around six days. V was shortened by 6 bases and J by 6 bases, with 11 bases between the two germline ends. CDR3 length: 13 residues. CDR1 is MDHEN and CDR2 is SYDVKM in the germline V gene. Only a few counts were recorded for this clone. Its antigen is unidentified. Repertoires were generated with immunoSEQ multiplex PCR, while TCRdb's copy carries only in-frame clones and drops some. The sample shows nearly 20,000 clones, roughly two fifths of them seen only once. Notes on the study in general: Siplizumab significantly decreased alloreactive sequences from unstimulated CD4+ memory cells.

This TCR derives from a human donor in good health; the cells came from an allogeneic mixed lymphocyte reaction. Some clones in this sample may be carry-over from other donors' samples. The sample was CFSE-low (dividing) CD4+ T cells sorted from an allogeneic mixed lymphocyte reaction. This sequence joins TRBV28 and TRBJ2-2; D gene ambiguous. Here the CDR3 DNA reads TGTGCCAGCAGGACCCTAGTCCCCGGGGAGCTGTTTTTT. Translated: CASRTLVPGELFF.